This T cell receptor (beta chain) was recovered during a study of cytomegalovirus exposure and HLA in healthy donors. Researchers ran the PCR with 60 Vbeta and 13 Jbeta primers. Using immunoSEQ multiplex PCR, the repertoire was profiled, and TCRdb retains in-frame clones only, with some absent. This repertoire shows approximately 90,000 clones, less than 85% found once; its top ten account for 6% to 7.5%. CDR1 SGDLS and CDR2 YYNGEE come from the germline V gene. CDR3 length: 17 amino acids. V lost 0 bases, J lost 1 base, and 16 bases lay in between. This clonotype originated in a middle-aged man in good health and CMV-seropositive. The chain recombines TRBV9 with TRBJ1-1; tentatively, D is TRBD1 (5 bases). The specimen was PBMCs. CDR3 loop: CASSVGYVWGENTEAFF. Written as DNA, the CDR3 is TGTGCCAGCAGCGTAGGTTATGTGTGGGGGGAGAACACTGAAGCTTTCTTT.